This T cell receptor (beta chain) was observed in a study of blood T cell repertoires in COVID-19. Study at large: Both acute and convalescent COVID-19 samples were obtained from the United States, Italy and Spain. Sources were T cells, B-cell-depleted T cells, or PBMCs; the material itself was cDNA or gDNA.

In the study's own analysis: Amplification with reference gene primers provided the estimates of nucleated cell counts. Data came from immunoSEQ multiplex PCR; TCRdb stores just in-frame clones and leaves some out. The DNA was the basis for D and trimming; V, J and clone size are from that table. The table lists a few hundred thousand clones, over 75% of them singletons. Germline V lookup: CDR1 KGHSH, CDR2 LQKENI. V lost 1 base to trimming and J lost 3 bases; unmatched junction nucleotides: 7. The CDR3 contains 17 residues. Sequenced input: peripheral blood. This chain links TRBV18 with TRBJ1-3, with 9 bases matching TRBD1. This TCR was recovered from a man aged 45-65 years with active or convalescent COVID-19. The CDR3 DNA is TGTGCCAGCTCACCACAGCGGGAGACAGGGGGTGGAAACACCATATATTTT. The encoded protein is CASSPQRETGGGNTIYF.